This T cell receptor (beta chain) is from a study of T cell repertoires in cytomegalovirus infection. Study-level information: Both recently identified HLA-C-restricted and well-studied HLA-B-restricted CMV epitopes were used in the study. Public TCR beta signatures indicated both CMV infection and matching HLA type. General study points: It was HLA-C-restricted CMV-specific TCR beta clonotypes that dominated the response ex vivo.

V lost 2 bases and J lost 1; bases outside the gene matches: 1. This CDR3 contains 15 residues. Per germline, CDR1 SGHTA and CDR2 FQGNSA. Via MiXCR, TCRdb re-called the reads, giving one row per CDR3 protein. The sample includes about 920,000 distinct CDR3 sequences, approximately 31% seen only once; the top ten take 13%. This clonotype has ten or more counts. Antigen unknown. This material consisted of cultured CD8+ T cells from PBMCs, taken from culture after CMV antigen stimulation. The clonotype comes from a human donor in good health (CMV status not recorded). Some clones in this sample may be carry-over from other donors' samples. The V gene is TRBV7-2, the J gene TRBJ2-2; 7 bases are a match to TRBD1. CDR3 bases: TGTGCCAGCAGCTTAAGGGACAGGAACACCGGGGAGCTGTTTTTT. Its translation: CASSLRDRNTGELFF.